The following is a T cell receptor beta chain sequence with its context. The entry originates in a study of blood T cell repertoires in COVID-19. Study-wide context: COVID-19 samples from acute and convalescent phases originated in the United States, Italy and Spain. PBMCs, B-cell-depleted T cells, or T cells were the source of the cDNA or gDNA that made up the material.

Original processing methods: Nucleated cell counts were estimated from reference gene primer amplification. The table came from immunoSEQ multiplex PCR; TCRdb's copy has only in-frame clones and leaves some out. V and J calls and clone size are given by that table; D and trimming were obtained from the DNA. In the table there are 380,000 or so clones, less than 90% of which are singletons. With 2 bases clipped from V and 3 bases from J, the junction kept 9 bases outside the gene matches. CDR1 and CDR2 from the germline V gene are SNHLY and FYNNEI. This CDR3 comprises 18 residues. Enrollment of patients from Seattle took place during active infection, with longitudinal follow-up.

The gene calls are TRBV2 and TRBJ2-1; TRBD1 agrees at 11 bases. The sequenced material came from peripheral blood. This clonotype was sampled from a woman aged 55-70 years with COVID-19, enrolled during active disease. The CDR3 coding sequence is TGTGCCAGCAGTGAAAGTATGGCGGACAGGGGGCACTACAATGAGCAGTTCTTC. This sequence encodes CASSESMADRGHYNEQFF.